These 27 T cell receptor beta chains were all obtained from the same sample, sequenced in a study of cytomegalovirus exposure and HLA in healthy donors. The PCR employed 60 Vbeta primers together with 13 Jbeta primers. The assay was immunoSEQ multiplex PCR, and TCRdb's table has in-frame clones only and misses some. In the table there are about 50,000 clones, approximately 77% of which are singletons. Sequencing was carried out using PBMCs. The receptor set was obtained from a woman aged 45-60 years in good health and CMV-seronegative.

The rearrangement links TRBV2 to TRBJ1-5; D remains unclear. V dropped 2 bases and J dropped 0 bases, with 5 bases sitting between them. CDR3 length: 14 residues. Per the germline V gene, CDR1 is SNHLY and CDR2 is FYNNEI. CDR3 DNA sequence: TGTGCCAGCAGTGAACAGTATAGCAATCAGCCCCAGCATTTT. It specifies CASSEQYSNQPQHF.

The gene calls are TRBV28 and TRBJ2-5, with a possible D match to TRBD1 (6 bases). The V end was cut by 3 bases, the J end by 5 bases, with 13 bases between. CDR1 and CDR2 from the germline V gene are MDHEN and SYDVKM. The CDR3 spans 14 residues. The CDR3 bases are TGTGCCAGCAGTTTGGGGGCTCTACAGGAGACCCAGTACTTC. This gives the protein CASSLGALQETQYF.

This clone has just one count. This chain connects TRBV5-1 to TRBJ2-1; D perhaps matches TRBD2 (5 bases). This CDR3 contains 14 residues. Germline V gene data show CDR1 as SGHRS and CDR2 as YFSETQ. Trimming removed 2 bases from V and 3 bases from J, with 9 bases in between. DNA of the CDR3: TGCGCCAGCAGCTTCGGACTCAACTACAATGAGCAGTTCTTC. The encoded protein is CASSFGLNYNEQFF.

The V call is TRBV29-1, the J call TRBJ1-1; TRBD1 matches 10 bases. The junction had 6 bases not matched to a gene; V was cut back by 6 bases and J by 5 bases. CDR1 is SQVTM and CDR2 is ANQGSEA in the germline V gene. This CDR3 has 13 amino acids. Here the CDR3 reads CSVEWDRGTEAFF. Here the CDR3 DNA reads TGCAGCGTCGAATGGGACAGGGGAACTGAAGCTTTCTTT.

This chain uses TRBV7-2 with TRBJ2-7; 10 nucleotides line up with TRBD1. The germline V gene encodes CDR1 SGHTA and CDR2 FQGNSA. CDR3 size: 13 residues. V was pared by 3 bases and J by 5 bases, with 1 base of the junction left unmatched. The CDR3 reads CASSLTGGDEQYF. CDR3 sequence (DNA): TGTGCCAGCAGCTTGACAGGGGGCGACGAGCAGTACTTC. The entire variable domain, with the rest obtained from reference TRBV7-2 and TRBJ2-7, is as follows: GAGVSQSPSNKVTEKGKDVELRCDPISGHTALYWYRQSLGQGLEFLIYFQGNSAPDKSGLPSDRFSAERTGGSVSTLTIQRTQQEDSAVYLCASSLTGGDEQYFGPGTRLTVT.

J is TRBJ2-2 and V is TRBV7-7, with 8 bases aligning to TRBD1. The CDR3 length is 14 residues. CDR1 SSHAT and CDR2 FNYEAQ come from the germline V gene (reference sequence). V shed 1 base and J 6 bases; nucleotides not matched to a gene: 1. The CDR3 coding sequence is TGTGCCAGCAGCTTAGACAGGGGGTCCGGGGAGCTGTTTTTT. It codes for CASSLDRGSGELFF.

The chain has TRBV29-1 and TRBJ1-1; D is uncertain. The CDR3 is 12 amino acids. Trimming removed 6 bases at V and 0 bases at J, with 8 bases between. Germline values: CDR1 SQVTM, CDR2 ANQGSEA. The CDR3 DNA reads as TGCAGCGTCCGTGCGCTGAACACTGAAGCTTTCTTT. Translation gives CSVRALNTEAFF.

The chain joins TRBV27 to TRBJ2-3; D gene ambiguous. CDR3 size: 13 residues. CDR1 and CDR2 from the germline V gene are MNHEY and SMNVEV (reference sequence). The ends were cut back, 0 bases at V and 13 bases at J, with 14 bases in the middle. CDR3 DNA: TGTGCCAGCAGTTTATCCAGGCCTGATAAGAAGTATTTT. This translates into CASSLSRPDKKYF.

The genes are TRBV10-2 and TRBJ2-2; tentative D call: TRBD2 (6 bases). The CDR3 extends over 15 amino acids. Trimming took off 3 bases at V and 6 bases at J, with 14 bases between the two ends. Germline V CDR1 and CDR2: WSHSY, SAAADI. The CDR3, as DNA: TGCGCCAGCAGTGACAGGAGGGAAGGCGCCGGGGAGCTGTTTTTT. Its protein product is CASSDRREGAGELFF.

As DNA, the CDR3 is TGTGCCAGCAGTTTATCTAGCGGGAGTTACGAGCAGTACTTC. Amino acid sequence: CASSLSSGSYEQYF. The chain combines TRBV27 with TRBJ2-7; 9 nucleotides line up with TRBD2. V was clipped by 0 bases and J by 4 bases; unmatched bases: 1. This CDR3 is 14 amino acids long. Germline V gene data show CDR1 as MNHEY and CDR2 as SMNVEV (reference sequence).

The sample holds one count of this clone. The chain joins TRBV4-1 to TRBJ2-6; 7 bases agree with TRBD1. The V and J ends lost 1 base and 0 bases, in that order; junction bases with no gene match: 6. The germline CDR1 and CDR2 sequences are MGHRA and YSYEKL. This CDR3 is 18 amino acids long. The CDR3: CASSQGVGQSSGANVLTF. In nucleotides, the CDR3 is TGCGCCAGCAGCCAAGGGGTGGGACAGTCCTCTGGGGCCAACGTCCTGACTTTC.

The chain links TRBV18 to TRBJ2-1, with TRBD1 as a possible D gene (5 bases). This CDR3 comprises 13 residues. V lost 2 bases, J lost 5 bases, and 7 bases lay in between. Germline assignment: CDR1 KGHSH and CDR2 LQKENI. The DNA for the CDR3 is TGTGCCAGCTCACCAGCAGGGAACAATGAGCAGTTCTTC. Its translation is CASSPAGNNEQFF.

This CDR3 reads CSAGLHNEQFF. CDR3 in DNA: TGCAGTGCGGGCCTTCACAATGAGCAGTTCTTC. The rearrangement uses TRBV20-1 and TRBJ2-1; the D is unclear. The CDR3 loop spans 11 amino acids. Germline loops: CDR1 DFQATT, CDR2 SNEGSKA (reference sequence). The V and J ends lost 6 bases and 5 bases respectively, with 8 bases between them.

The chain is built from TRBV7-9 and TRBJ1-1; tentative D call: TRBD1 (5 bases). Germline lookup yields CDR1 SEHNR and CDR2 FQNEAQ (reference sequence). Trimming cost V 0 bases and J 4 bases, with 12 bases left between them. CDR3 length equals 15 residues. The CDR3 DNA sequence: TGTGCCAGCAGCTTAGCCTCAGGGCCCATCACTGAAGCTTTCTTT. Residues: CASSLASGPITEAFF. Based on the CDR3 plus reference TRBV7-9 and TRBJ1-1, the full variable domain is DTGVSQNPRHKITKRGQNVTFRCDPISEHNRLYWYRQTLGQGPEFLTYFQNEAQLEKSRLLSDRFSAERPKGSFSTLEIQRTEQGDSAMYLCASSLASGPITEAFFGQGTRLTVV.

This clone was counted between two and nine times. This sequence joins TRBV9 and TRBJ2-1; no firm D call. V was cut by 5 bases and J by 0 bases, with 9 bases left in between. Germline V gene data show CDR1 as SGDLS and CDR2 as YYNGEE. The CDR3 totals 14 residues. The DNA of the CDR3 is TGTGCCAGCAGGACTTTCGACTCCTACAATGAGCAGTTCTTC. This encodes CASRTFDSYNEQFF.

A few counts support this clone. The V gene is TRBV5-6, the J gene TRBJ2-1; no reliable D call. Trimming cost V 5 bases and J 7 bases, with 7 bases left between them. The germline V gene encodes CDR1 SGHDT and CDR2 YYEEEE. This CDR3 contains 11 residues. The CDR3 here is CASRRHNEQFF. The CDR3 coding sequence is TGTGCCAGCAGGAGGCATAATGAGCAGTTCTTC.

This clone appeared a single time. V usage is TRBV30 and J usage is TRBJ1-4; no reliable D call. Trimming pared 6 bases from V and 14 bases from J, leaving 19 bases between. In germline, CDR1 is GTSNPN, CDR2 SVGIG (reference sequence). The CDR3 has 12 amino acids. CDR3 DNA sequence: TGTGCCTGCCGAGGGCCCGCTCGAACCCTGTTTTTT. Translation gives CACRGPARTLFF.

The CDR3 spells CASSYGGDYGYTF. The DNA of the CDR3 is TGTGCCAGCAGTTACGGGGGCGACTATGGCTACACCTTC. The chain joins TRBV6-5 to TRBJ1-2, with D maybe TRBD1 (6 bases). Germline V CDR1 and CDR2: MNHEY, SVGAGI. The CDR3 sequence is 13 residues long. V was cut by 2 bases and J by 3 bases, with 7 bases left in between.

This chain uses TRBV7-9 with TRBJ2-7; TRBD1 agrees at 11 bases. The junction had 4 bases not matched to a gene; V was cut back by 5 bases and J by 4 bases. The CDR3 loop spans 14 amino acids. CDR1 is SEHNR, CDR2 FQNEAQ, per germline (reference sequence). The CDR3 nucleotides read TGTGCCAGCAGCGTGGACAGGGGGCTGTACGAGCAGTACTTC. As protein: CASSVDRGLYEQYF.

The chain uses TRBV2 and TRBJ2-1; 8 bases align to TRBD2. Trimming removed 2 bases from V and 7 bases from J; junction bases left unmatched: 4. CDR3 length: 14 residues. Germline V CDR1 and CDR2: SNHLY, FYNNEI. CDR3 sequence: CASSEMGGGNEQFF. The CDR3 bases are TGTGCCAGCAGTGAAATGGGCGGGGGGAATGAGCAGTTCTTC.

This clone was picked up a small number of times. V and J are TRBV6-1 and TRBJ2-5; perhaps TRBD2 as D (6 bases). Trimming pared 1 base from V and 2 bases from J, leaving 14 bases between. The CDR3 loop spans 16 amino acids. Per germline, CDR1 MNHNS and CDR2 SASEGT. The CDR3 sequence is CASSEVSGGPQETQYF. The CDR3 region has the DNA TGTGCCAGCAGTGAAGTAAGTGGAGGGCCGCAAGAGACCCAGTACTTC.

The CDR3 protein is CSVEDLQYEQYF. For the CDR3, the DNA is TGCAGCGTTGAAGATCTTCAGTACGAGCAGTACTTC. The chain recombines TRBV29-1 with TRBJ2-7; D call uncertain. V lost 0 bases to trimming and J lost 4 bases, with 7 bases between them. The CDR3 is made up of 12 amino acids. Germline assignment: CDR1 SQVTM and CDR2 ANQGSEA.

This chain joins TRBV5-1 and TRBJ1-1; 8 nucleotides match TRBD1. This CDR3 contains 15 residues. CDR1 and CDR2 (germline): SGHRS, YFSETQ. Trimming cost V 4 bases and J 1 base; bases outside gene matches: 6. CDR3 coding DNA: TGCGCCAGCAGCCAAGTACAGGGGGAGAACACTGAAGCTTTCTTT. As protein: CASSQVQGENTEAFF.

The rearrangement links TRBV15 to TRBJ2-1; 7 nucleotides align to TRBD1. CDR1 LNHNV and CDR2 YYDKDF come from the germline V gene (reference sequence). Losses at the gene ends were 8 bases for V and 12 bases for J; bases not matched to a gene: 10. The length of the CDR3 is 12 residues. Here the CDR3 reads CATSQGSLVQFF. The CDR3 DNA sequence: TGTGCCACCTCACAGGGGAGCTTGGTGCAGTTCTTC.

This clone showed up just a few times. The CDR3 sequence is CVSRGDTEAFF. In nucleotides, the CDR3 is TGTGTATCTAGAGGCGACACTGAAGCTTTCTTT. The V gene is TRBV28, the J gene TRBJ1-1; D uncertain. The CDR3 contains 11 residues. CDR1 and CDR2 from the germline V gene are MDHEN and SYDVKM.

V gene TRBV2 combines with J gene TRBJ1-2; possibly TRBD1 for D (5 bases). V was shortened by 0 bases and J by 7 bases, with 9 bases between the two germline ends. Germline V gene data show CDR1 as SNHLY and CDR2 as FYNNEI. The CDR3 totals 13 residues. In DNA form, the CDR3 reads TGTGCCAGCAGTGAAGCAGGGGTAGGTGGCTACACCTTC. This encodes CASSEAGVGGYTF.

The rearrangement joins TRBV19 to TRBJ2-7, with TRBD2 matching 9 bases. With 7 bases clipped from V and 7 bases from J, the junction kept 8 bases outside the gene matches. The CDR3 extends over 13 amino acids. Germline V lookup: CDR1 LNHDA, CDR2 SQIVND (reference sequence). This chain's CDR3 is CASNGVAGEEQYF. The CDR3, as DNA: TGTGCCAGTAACGGGGTAGCGGGGGAGGAGCAGTACTTC.